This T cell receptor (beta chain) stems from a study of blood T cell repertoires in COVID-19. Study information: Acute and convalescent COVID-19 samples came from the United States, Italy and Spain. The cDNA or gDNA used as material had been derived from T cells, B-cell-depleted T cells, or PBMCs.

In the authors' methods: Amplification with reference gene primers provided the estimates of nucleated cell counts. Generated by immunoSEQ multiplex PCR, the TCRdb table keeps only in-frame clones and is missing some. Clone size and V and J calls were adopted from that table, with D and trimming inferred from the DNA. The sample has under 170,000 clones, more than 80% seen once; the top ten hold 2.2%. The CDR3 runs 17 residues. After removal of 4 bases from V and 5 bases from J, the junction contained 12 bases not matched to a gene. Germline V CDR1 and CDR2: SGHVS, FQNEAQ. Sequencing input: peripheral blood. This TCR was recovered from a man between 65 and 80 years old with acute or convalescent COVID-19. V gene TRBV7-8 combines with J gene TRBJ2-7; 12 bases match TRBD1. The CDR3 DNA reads TGTGCCAGCAGCTCGCTCTTTCCGGGACAGGGGGCCCACGAGCAGTACTTC. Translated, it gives CASSSLFPGQGAHEQYF.